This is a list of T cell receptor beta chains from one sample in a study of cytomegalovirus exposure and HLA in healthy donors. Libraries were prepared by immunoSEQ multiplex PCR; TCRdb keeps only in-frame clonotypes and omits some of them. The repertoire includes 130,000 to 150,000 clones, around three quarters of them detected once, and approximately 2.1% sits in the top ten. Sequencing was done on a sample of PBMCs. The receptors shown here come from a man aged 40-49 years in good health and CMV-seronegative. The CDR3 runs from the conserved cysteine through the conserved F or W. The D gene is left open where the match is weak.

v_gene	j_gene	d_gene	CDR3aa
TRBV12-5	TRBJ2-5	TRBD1	CASGPSPGTGSGETQYF
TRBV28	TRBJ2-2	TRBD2	CASSILAGGITGELFF
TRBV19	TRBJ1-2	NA	CASSTRGQLNYGYTF
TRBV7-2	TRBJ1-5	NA	CASSFQQGNQPQHF
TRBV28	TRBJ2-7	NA	CASSLSSGLFGEQYF
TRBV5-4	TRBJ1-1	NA	CASSATGHGTEAFF
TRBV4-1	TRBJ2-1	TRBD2	CASSRTSGTSGSNEQFF
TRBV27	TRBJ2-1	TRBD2	CASSSPSTSGAQPSSYNEQFF
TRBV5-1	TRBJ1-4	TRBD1	CASSPRQGKEKLFF
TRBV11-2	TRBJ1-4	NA	CAHSREPNEKLFF
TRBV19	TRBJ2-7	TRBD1	CASSIAWTGPYEQYF
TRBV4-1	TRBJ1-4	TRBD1	CASSQDRDSLEKLFF
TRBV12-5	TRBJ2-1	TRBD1	CASGFETMIGGGNRNEQFF
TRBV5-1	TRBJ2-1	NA	CASSFSESYNEQFF
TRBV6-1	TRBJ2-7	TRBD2	CASSQAASGAYEQYF
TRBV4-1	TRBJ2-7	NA	CASSFGDINSYEQYF
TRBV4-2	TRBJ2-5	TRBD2	CASSQRVLAGGPGETQYF
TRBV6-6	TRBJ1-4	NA	CASSYSKGVGEKLFF
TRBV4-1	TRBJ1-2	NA	CASSPFQLNYGYTF
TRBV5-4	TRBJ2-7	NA	CASSRQPTGPSYEQYF
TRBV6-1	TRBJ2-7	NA	CASTGVNPWYEQYF
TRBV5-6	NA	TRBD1	CASSLGQGTSYEQYF
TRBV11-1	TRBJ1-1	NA	CASSLVGAPTTEAFF
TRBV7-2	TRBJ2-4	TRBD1	CASSAGTGGNIQYF
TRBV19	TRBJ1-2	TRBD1	CASSTPRQGNYGYTF
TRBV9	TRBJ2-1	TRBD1	CASSPGDRRNEQFF
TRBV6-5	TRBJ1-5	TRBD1	CASSLHGTEPNQPQHF
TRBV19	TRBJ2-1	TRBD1	CASSTGQGRAEQFF
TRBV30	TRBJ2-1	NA	CACTRTADSYNEQFF
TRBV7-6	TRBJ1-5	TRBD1	CASSQGGSNQPQHF
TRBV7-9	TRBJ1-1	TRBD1	CASSFSGQGARSEAFF
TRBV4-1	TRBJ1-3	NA	CASSQDRGGTAGNTIYF
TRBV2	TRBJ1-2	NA	CASSEGQLYGGYTF
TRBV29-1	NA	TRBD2	CSVAGTSYEQYF
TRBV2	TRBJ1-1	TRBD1	CASSDETGVANTEAFF
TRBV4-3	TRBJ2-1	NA	CASSQVPACEQFF
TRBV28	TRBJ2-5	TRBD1	CASSFYRGAQETQYF
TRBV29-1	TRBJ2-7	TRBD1	CSVEFNRGYEQYF
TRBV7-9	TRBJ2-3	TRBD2	CASSLGLAGLHTQYF
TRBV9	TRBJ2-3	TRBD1	CASSVRDRASTDTQYF
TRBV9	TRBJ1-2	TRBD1	CASSPRDSYGYTF
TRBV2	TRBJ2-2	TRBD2	CASSETPRTSGRGTGELFF
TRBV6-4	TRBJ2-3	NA	CASRTGTRQWTDTQYF
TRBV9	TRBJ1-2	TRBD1	CASSPRTGGSYGYTF
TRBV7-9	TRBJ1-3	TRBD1	CASSPQGQGYGNTIYF
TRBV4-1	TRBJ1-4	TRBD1	CASSRKRTGGINEKLFF
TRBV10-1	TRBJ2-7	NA	CASSALPRRDEQYF
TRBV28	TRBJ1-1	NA	CASSFPGVTEAFF
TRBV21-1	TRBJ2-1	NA	CASPTSGRRNEQFF
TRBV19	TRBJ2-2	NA	CASSIGHANTGELFF